This TCR beta chain was observed in a study of blood T cell repertoires in COVID-19. Across the study: Acute-phase and convalescent COVID-19 samples originated in the United States, Italy and Spain. Sample material is recorded as cDNA or gDNA derived from T cells, B-cell-depleted T cells, or PBMCs.

Generated by immunoSEQ multiplex PCR, the TCRdb table keeps only in-frame clones and is missing some. The sample includes 150,000 to 200,000 clones, 70% to 90% of them seen just once. Losses at the gene ends were 5 bases for V and 4 bases for J; bases not matched to a gene: 11. The CDR3 covers 17 residues. Germline V gives CDR1 SGHDN, CDR2 FVKESK. The sequenced material came from peripheral blood. This clonotype was sampled from a man aged 55 to 70 with acute or convalescent COVID-19. The chain has TRBV14 and TRBJ2-3; 11 bases fit TRBD2. CDR3: CASSLLAGARGADTQYF. The CDR3 nucleotides are TGTGCCAGCAGCTTACTAGCGGGAGCGAGGGGAGCAGATACGCAGTATTTT.